The clone carrying this TCR beta chain was observed once. The data are from a study of blood T cell repertoires in COVID-19. Looking at the study overall: Sites across the United States, Italy and Spain contributed samples from acute and convalescent COVID-19. PBMCs, B-cell-depleted T cells, or T cells were the source of the cDNA or gDNA that made up the material.

Methods used by the authors: By means of reference gene primer amplification, nucleated cell counts were estimated. Using immunoSEQ multiplex PCR, the repertoire was profiled, and TCRdb retains in-frame clones only, with some absent. Clonal size and the V and J genes are those of that table, whereas D and trimming came from the DNA. This table holds about 220,000 clones, about 90% found once. The V segment lost 2 bases and the J segment 1 base; nucleotides outside the gene matches: 10. This CDR3 is 18 amino acids long. Germline V gene data show CDR1 as MGHRA and CDR2 as YSYEKL. The sequence was collected from a man aged 40-50 years with active or convalescent COVID-19. This chain links TRBV4-1 with TRBJ2-7; 11 nucleotides match TRBD1. The sample taken for sequencing was peripheral blood. CDR3 protein: CASSQYPDGTGGSYEQYF. CDR3 DNA: TGCGCCAGCAGCCAATATCCCGACGGGACAGGGGGATCCTACGAGCAGTACTTC.